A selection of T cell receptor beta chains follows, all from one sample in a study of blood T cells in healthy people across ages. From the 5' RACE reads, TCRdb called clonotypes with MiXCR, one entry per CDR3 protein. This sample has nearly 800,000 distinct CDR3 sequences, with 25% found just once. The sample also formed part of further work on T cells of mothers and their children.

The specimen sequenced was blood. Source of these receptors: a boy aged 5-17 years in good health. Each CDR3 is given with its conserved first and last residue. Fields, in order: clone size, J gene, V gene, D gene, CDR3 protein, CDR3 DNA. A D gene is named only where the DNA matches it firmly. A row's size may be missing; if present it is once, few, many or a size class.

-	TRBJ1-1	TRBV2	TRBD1	CASSVGGLTEAFF	TGTGCCAGCAGTGTAGGGGGCCTCACTGAAGCTTTCTTT
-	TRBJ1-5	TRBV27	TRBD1	CTSSLGDRGGNQPQHF	TGTACCAGCAGTTTAGGGGACAGGGGTGGCAATCAGCCCCAGCATTTT
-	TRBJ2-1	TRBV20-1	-	CSARVMGAGSYNEQFF	TGCAGTGCTAGAGTAATGGGGGCGGGGAGCTACAATGAGCAGTTCTTC
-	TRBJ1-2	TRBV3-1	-	CASSQQQGIRGRYGYTF	TGTGCCAGCAGCCAACAACAGGGAATCAGAGGAAGGTATGGCTACACCTTC
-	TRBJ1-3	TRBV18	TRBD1	CASSLQTGNSGNTIYF	TGTGCCAGCTCACTACAGACAGGGAACTCTGGAAACACCATATATTTT
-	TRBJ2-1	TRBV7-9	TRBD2	CASSLGLAGGLNYNEQFF	TGTGCCAGCAGCTTGGGACTAGCGGGAGGGCTAAACTACAATGAGCAGTTCTTC
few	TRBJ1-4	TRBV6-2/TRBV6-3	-	CASNEGRTNEKLFF	TGTGCCAGCAATGAAGGCAGAACTAATGAAAAACTGTTTTTT
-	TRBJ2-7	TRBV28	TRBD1	CASSPPYRGLPYEQYF	TGTGCCAGCAGTCCTCCGTACAGGGGGCTCCCCTACGAGCAGTACTTC
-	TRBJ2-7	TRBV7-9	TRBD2	CASSLREVERENEQYF	TGTGCCAGCAGCTTACGGGAGGTAGAGCGGGAGAACGAGCAGTACTTC
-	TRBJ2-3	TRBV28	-	CASSEYRVSDTQYF	TGTGCCAGCAGTGAATATAGGGTGTCAGATACGCAGTATTTT
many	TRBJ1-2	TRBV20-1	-	CSARPSFSGGDGYTF	TGCAGTGCCAGGCCCTCCTTCTCGGGGGGAGATGGCTACACCTTC
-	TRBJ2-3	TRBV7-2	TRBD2	CASSLALTSGSGQYF	TGTGCCAGCAGCTTAGCTCTGACTAGCGGGAGCGGGCAGTATTTT
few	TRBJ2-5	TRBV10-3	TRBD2	CAISESILLAEQETQYF	TGTGCCATCAGTGAGTCGATTCTACTAGCGGAACAAGAGACCCAGTACTTC
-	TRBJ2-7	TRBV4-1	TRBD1	CASSHQRQGWYEQYF	TGCGCCAGCAGCCATCAGAGACAGGGGTGGTACGAGCAGTACTTC
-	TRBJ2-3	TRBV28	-	CASRDPSSTDTQYF	TGTGCCAGCAGGGACCCCTCTAGCACAGATACGCAGTATTTT
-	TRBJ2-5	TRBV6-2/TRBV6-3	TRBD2	CASSSPGWGGETQYF	TGTGCCAGCAGTTCCCCCGGGTGGGGGGGAGAGACCCAGTACTTC
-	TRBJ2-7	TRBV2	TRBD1	CASRVTGGREQYF	TGTGCCAGCAGGGTGACAGGGGGCCGGGAGCAGTACTTC
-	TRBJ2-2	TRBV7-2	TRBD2	CAGSLVAGRELFF	TGTGCCGGCAGCTTAGTAGCGGGGAGGGAGCTGTTTTTT
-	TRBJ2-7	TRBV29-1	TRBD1	CSVNRGLDEQYF	TGCAGCGTTAACAGGGGGCTGGACGAGCAGTACTTC
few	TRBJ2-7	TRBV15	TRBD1	CATSYAGTGSFEQYF	TGTGCCACCAGCTACGCGGGGACAGGGTCTTTCGAGCAGTACTTC
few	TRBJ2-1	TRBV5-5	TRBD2	CASSLDPSGGYNEQFF	TGTGCCAGCAGCCTCGACCCTAGCGGGGGGTACAATGAGCAGTTCTTC
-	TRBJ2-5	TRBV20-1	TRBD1	CSASMGQSYQETQYF	TGCAGTGCTTCCATGGGACAGTCGTACCAAGAGACCCAGTACTTC
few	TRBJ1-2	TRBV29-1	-	CSVESTPYGYTF	TGCAGCGTTGAGAGCACCCCCTATGGCTACACCTTC
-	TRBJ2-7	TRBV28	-	CASSLMDLNWGYEQYF	TGTGCCAGCAGTTTAATGGACTTAAACTGGGGCTACGAGCAGTACTTC
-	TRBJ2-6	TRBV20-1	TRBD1	CSADTGGPGANVLTF	TGCAGTGCCGATACAGGGGGTCCTGGGGCCAACGTCCTGACTTTC
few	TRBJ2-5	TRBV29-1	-	CSVAPKETQYF	TGCAGCGTTGCACCTAAAGAGACCCAGTACTTC
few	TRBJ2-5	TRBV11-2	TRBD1	CASSYLSGQGETQYF	TGTGCCAGCAGCTACTTATCGGGACAGGGCGAGACCCAGTACTTC
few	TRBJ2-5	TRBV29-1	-	CSVELPRGETQYF	TGCAGCGTTGAACTTCCGAGGGGAGAGACCCAGTACTTC
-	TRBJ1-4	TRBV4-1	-	CASSQDPQAIREKLFF	TGCGCCAGCAGCCAAGATCCCCAGGCCATACGGGAAAAACTGTTTTTT
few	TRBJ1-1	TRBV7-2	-	CASSLGPHWDTEAFF	TGTGCCAGCAGCTTAGGCCCCCACTGGGACACTGAAGCTTTCTTT
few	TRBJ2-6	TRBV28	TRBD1	CASRTGGRVSGANVLTF	TGTGCCAGCAGGACAGGGGGTCGGGTCTCTGGGGCCAACGTCCTGACTTTC
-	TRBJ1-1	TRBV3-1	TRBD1	CASSQETGGHTEAFF	TGTGCCAGCAGCCAAGAAACAGGGGGCCACACTGAAGCTTTCTTT
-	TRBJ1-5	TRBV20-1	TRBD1	CSAWTGVRQPQHF	TGCAGTGCTTGGACAGGGGTGAGGCAGCCCCAGCATTTT
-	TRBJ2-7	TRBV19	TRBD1	CASSIPGQGTYEQYF	TGTGCCAGTAGTATTCCGGGACAGGGGACCTACGAGCAGTACTTC
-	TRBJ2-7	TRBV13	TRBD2	CASSLVGRLAGGVSEQYF	TGTGCCAGCAGCTTAGTGGGTCGCCTAGCGGGGGGGGTCTCCGAGCAGTACTTC
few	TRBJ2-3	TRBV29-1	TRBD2	CSVVTSGGTDTQYF	TGCAGCGTTGTAACGAGCGGGGGCACAGATACGCAGTATTTT
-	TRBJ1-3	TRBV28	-	CASSLSGKTVLSDPRSRNTIYF	TGTGCCAGCAGTTTGAGCGGAAAGACTGTTCTTTCAGATCCTCGCTCTAGAAACACCATATATTTT
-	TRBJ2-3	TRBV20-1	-	CSAQTGPFTDTQYF	TGCAGTGCTCAGACAGGCCCTTTCACAGATACGCAGTATTTT
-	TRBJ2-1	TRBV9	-	CASSADYSSYNEQFF	TGTGCCAGCAGCGCGGACTATAGCTCCTACAATGAGCAGTTCTTC
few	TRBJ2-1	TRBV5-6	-	CASSLERGLPYF	TGTGCCAGCAGCTTGGAACGGGGATTGCCGTACTTC
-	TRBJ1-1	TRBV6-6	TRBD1	CASRPVMDRGRDTEAFF	TGTGCCAGCAGACCCGTGATGGACAGGGGGCGGGACACTGAAGCTTTCTTT
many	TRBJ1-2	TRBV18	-	CASSPRTLGYGYTF	TGTGCCAGCTCACCCAGGACCCTAGGGTATGGCTACACCTTC
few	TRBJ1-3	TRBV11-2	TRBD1	CASSRDRPPGNTIYF	TGTGCCAGCAGCCGGGACAGGCCGCCTGGAAACACCATATATTTT
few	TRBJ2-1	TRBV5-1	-	CASRSGANEQFF	TGCGCCAGCAGGTCAGGGGCCAATGAGCAGTTCTTC
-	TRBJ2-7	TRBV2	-	CASREISYEQYF	TGTGCCAGCAGGGAAATTTCCTACGAGCAGTACTTC
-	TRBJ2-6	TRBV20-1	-	CSATGANVLTF	TGCAGTGCTACCGGGGCCAACGTCCTGACTTTC
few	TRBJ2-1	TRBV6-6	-	CASSLPGAGAGNEQFF	TGTGCCAGCAGTTTACCGGGGGCGGGAGCGGGGAATGAGCAGTTCTTC
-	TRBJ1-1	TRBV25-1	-	CASSGEGNTEAFF	TGTGCCAGCAGTGGGGAGGGGAACACTGAAGCTTTCTTT
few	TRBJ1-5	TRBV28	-	CASSYTPLRSNQPQHF	TGTGCCAGCAGTTATACCCCTCTGAGGAGCAATCAGCCCCAGCATTTT
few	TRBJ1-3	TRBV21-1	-	CASSKTGARSTIYF	TGTGCCAGCAGCAAAACAGGGGCCCGAAGCACCATATATTTT
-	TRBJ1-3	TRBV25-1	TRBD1	CASSESGTGSGNTIYF	TGTGCCAGCAGTGAATCCGGGACAGGGTCTGGAAACACCATATATTTT
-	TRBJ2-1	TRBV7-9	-	CASSLGASEQFF	TGTGCCAGCAGCTTAGGGGCTAGTGAGCAGTTCTTC
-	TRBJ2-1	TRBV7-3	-	CASSRGGRGYNEQFF	TGTGCCAGCAGCCGCGGTGGGCGGGGTTACAATGAGCAGTTCTTC